The following is a T cell receptor (beta chain) sequence with its context. Antigen: not known. Per germline, CDR1 SNHLY and CDR2 FYNNEI. CDR3 size: 15 residues. V was shortened by 1 base and J by 5 bases, with 11 bases between the two germline ends. The data are from a study of cytomegalovirus exposure and HLA in healthy donors. Study-wide findings and caveats: A few CMV-associated chains proved CMV antigen-specific in vitro.

Clones were sequenced by immunoSEQ multiplex PCR, and TCRdb holds only the in-frame ones, with some missing. The sample consists of over 130,000 clones, around 90% of them appearing once. The chain combines TRBV2 with TRBJ2-2, with D uncertain. This receptor was obtained from a man younger than 35 in good health and CMV-seropositive. The sample was PBMCs. CDR3 DNA: TGTGCCAGCAGTGAAGGCTTTTGGGCGACCGGGGAGCTGTTTTTT. The encoded protein is CASSEGFWATGELFF.